Detailed here is one T cell receptor (beta chain). The source of the sample is a study of cytomegalovirus exposure and HLA in healthy donors. PCR was performed using 60 Vbeta and 13 Jbeta primers. The table came from immunoSEQ multiplex PCR; TCRdb's copy has only in-frame clones and leaves some out. The sample includes about 200,000 clones, 70% to 80% of them seen just once. The CDR3 extends over 16 amino acids. With V trimmed by 4 bases and J by 5 bases, 11 bases remained unmatched. The germline gives CDR1 SGHNT, CDR2 YENEEA. The clonotype comes from a woman aged 25 to 39 in good health and CMV-seronegative. Source material: PBMCs. The chain employs TRBV11-3 and TRBJ2-5; the match to TRBD2 covers 9 bases. CDR3 in amino acids: CASSSGSTSGAETQYF. The CDR3 bases are TGTGCCAGCAGCTCGGGCTCGACTAGCGGCGCGGAGACCCAGTACTTC. Together with reference TRBV11-3 and TRBJ2-5, the CDR3 gives the full variable domain: EAGVVQSPRYKIIEKKQPVAFWCNPISGHNTLYWYLQNLGQGPELLIRYENEEAVDDSQLPKDRFSAERLKGVDSTLKIQPAELGDSAVYLCASSSGSTSGAETQYFGPGTRLLVL.